Given below is one T cell receptor (beta chain) in context. Its antigen is undetermined. The source of the sample is a study of cytomegalovirus exposure and HLA in healthy donors. Study-wide context: The platform used for the 120 validation repertoires matched that of the roughly 720 first-cohort repertoires, a later analysis reported.

Broader study findings: The study flagged some 170 TCR beta chains as cytomegalovirus-associated.

The length of the CDR3 is 19 residues. Germline assignment: CDR1 LNHDA and CDR2 SQIVND (reference sequence). The junction had 14 bases not matched to a gene; V was cut back by 4 bases and J by 2 bases. Only in-frame clones appear in the TCRdb table, and some are missing; sequencing was by immunoSEQ multiplex PCR. Of 65,000 or so clones listed, around 90% were seen once; the top ten hold 1.3%. The TCR sequence derives from a woman younger than 35 in good health and CMV-seronegative. The specimen sequenced was PBMCs. V and J are TRBV19 and TRBJ1-5, with 10 nucleotides matching TRBD1. The CDR3 loop is CASSTPSGTGVNGNQPQHF. CDR3 in DNA: TGTGCCAGTAGTACCCCGTCCGGGACAGGGGTAAATGGCAATCAGCCCCAGCATTTT. The variable domain in full, with the rest retrieved from reference TRBV19 and TRBJ1-5, is DGGITQSPKYLFRKEGQNVTLSCEQNLNHDAMYWYRQDPGQGLRLIYYSQIVNDFQKGDIAEGYSVSREKKESFPLTVTSAQKNPTAFYLCASSTPSGTGVNGNQPQHFGDGTRLSIL.